One and the same sample provided the 27 T cell receptor beta chains below, sequenced in a study of control samples from healthy donors and cancer patients. The method was immunoSEQ multiplex PCR; TCRdb's version includes in-frame clones alone and lacks a portion of them. The sample holds 51,000 or so clones, 75% to 85% seen once. The specimen was blood. The receptors come from a man in his 70s in good health.

CDR3 sequence (DNA): TGTGCCAGCAGCTTATCCGCGGCGGGACGCACCATCACCGGGGAGCTGTTTTTT. This sequence encodes CASSLSAAGRTITGELFF. The chain joins TRBV7-2 to TRBJ2-2, with D possibly being TRBD2 (6 bases). V was cut by 2 bases and J by 4 bases, with 20 bases left in between. The CDR3 loop spans 18 amino acids. Germline CDR1 is SGHTA and CDR2 is FQGNSA.

This rearrangement joins TRBV14 to TRBJ1-1; weak D call: TRBD1 (5 bases). The CDR3 extends over 14 amino acids. V shed 2 bases and J shed 4 bases, with 11 bases lying between them. In germline, CDR1 is SGHDN, CDR2 FVKESK. The CDR3 spells CASSQQGRGTEAFF. CDR3 DNA sequence: TGTGCCAGCAGCCAACAGGGTAGGGGCACTGAAGCTTTCTTT.

The chain uses TRBV2 and TRBJ1-1; the D is unclear. CDR1 and CDR2 from the germline V gene are SNHLY and FYNNEI. V lost 3 bases to trimming and J lost 5 bases, with 10 bases between them. The CDR3 totals 13 residues. The CDR3 DNA sequence: TGTGCCAGCAGTGATCTGAGGAGAACTGAAGCTTTCTTT. Translated: CASSDLRRTEAFF.

The chain couples TRBV5-8 to TRBJ1-3; D remains ambiguous. The V end was cut by 5 bases, the J end by 1 base, with 16 bases between. CDR3 length: 16 amino acids. Germline assignment: CDR1 SGHTS and CDR2 YDEGEE. The CDR3, as DNA: TGTGCCAGCAGGGACCCGGGATTCGCGTCTGGAAACACCATATATTTT. Protein product: CASRDPGFASGNTIYF. Looking up the rest from reference TRBV5-8 and TRBJ1-3 gives the full variable domain: EAGVTQSPTHLIKTRGQQATLRCSPISGHTSVYWYQQALGLGLQFLLWYDEGEERNRGNFPPRFSGRQFPNYSSELNVNALELEDSALYLCASRDPGFASGNTIYFGEGSWLTVV.

The rearrangement uses TRBV18 and TRBJ2-1; D gene unclear. CDR1 and CDR2 from the germline V gene are KGHSH and LQKENI. CDR3 length: 16 residues. V was pared by 6 bases and J by 0 bases, with 15 bases between. CDR3 coding DNA: TGTGCCAGCTCCCCCACTCAGGAACTCTCCTACAATGAGCAGTTCTTC. Translating it yields CASSPTQELSYNEQFF.

This clone appeared a few times. This rearrangement joins TRBV29-1 to TRBJ2-1; 10 nucleotides agree with TRBD2. V shed 5 bases and J 10 bases; nucleotides not matched to a gene: 8. The CDR3 contains 13 residues. CDR1 and CDR2 from the germline V gene are SQVTM and ANQGSEA. CDR3 sequence reads: CSVKAGGPREQFF. The CDR3 DNA is TGCAGCGTTAAAGCGGGAGGGCCGCGGGAGCAGTTCTTC.

The rearrangement joins TRBV6-5 to TRBJ1-1, with D hard to call. V gave up 6 bases and J gave up 2 bases, with 16 bases separating them. The germline gives CDR1 MNHEY, CDR2 SVGAGI. The length of the CDR3 is 15 residues. This CDR3 reads CASSARMTGNTEAFF. CDR3 DNA sequence: TGTGCCAGCAGCGCCCGAATGACGGGTAACACTGAAGCTTTCTTT.

The chain uses TRBV7-9 and TRBJ1-3; D is ambiguous. This CDR3 is built from 15 residues. V was cut by 3 bases and J by 2 bases, with 11 bases left in between. Germline values: CDR1 SEHNR, CDR2 FQNEAQ (reference sequence). The CDR3 DNA reads TGTGCCAGCAGCTTCGTCGAAGCGACTGGAAACACCATATATTTT. This translates into CASSFVEATGNTIYF. Variable domain in full (rest from reference TRBV7-9 and TRBJ1-3): DTGVSQNPRHKITKRGQNVTFRCDPISEHNRLYWYRQTLGQGPEFLTYFQNEAQLEKSRLLSDRFSAERPKGSFSTLEIQRTEQGDSAMYLCASSFVEATGNTIYFGEGSWLTVV.

The J gene is TRBJ1-1, the V gene TRBV5-4; 7 nucleotides align to TRBD1. Per germline, CDR1 SGHNT and CDR2 YYREEE (reference sequence). The CDR3 consists of 12 residues. V gave up 7 bases and J gave up 7 bases; unmatched junction bases: 7. The CDR3: CASLGGTVEAFF. In DNA, the CDR3 is TGTGCCAGCCTAGGGGGGACAGTTGAAGCTTTCTTT.

The chain recombines TRBV10-1 with TRBJ2-6, with 7 bases that match TRBD1. Per germline, CDR1 WNHNN and CDR2 SYGVQD (reference sequence). The CDR3 runs to 15 residues. Trimming took 6 bases from V and 4 from J; bases not matched to a gene: 6. CDR3 sequence: CASSRGSSGANVLTF. For the CDR3, the DNA is TGCGCCAGCAGCAGGGGGAGCTCCGGGGCCAACGTCCTGACTTTC.

The chain uses TRBV5-1 and TRBJ2-1; TRBD2 aligns across 10 bases. This CDR3 spans 16 amino acids. The germline V gene encodes CDR1 SGHRS and CDR2 YFSETQ. The V gene end was trimmed by 4 bases and the J gene end by 2 bases; junction bases not matched to a gene: 6. As DNA, the CDR3 is TGCGCCAGCAGCCAGACCGGGACTAGCGCCTACAATGAGCAGTTCTTC. Translation: CASSQTGTSAYNEQFF.

The sample holds one count of this clone. The CDR3 reads CASSIGLRNTGELFF. CDR3 DNA: TGTGCCAGTAGTATCGGACTTAGGAACACCGGGGAGCTGTTTTTT. This sequence joins TRBV19 and TRBJ2-2, with a tentative D call TRBD2 (5 bases). This CDR3 has 15 residues. Germline-derived CDR1 and CDR2 are LNHDA and SQIVND (reference sequence). V gave up 3 bases and J gave up 1 base, with 9 bases separating them.

The chain combines TRBV4-1 with TRBJ2-2; 11 positions match TRBD2. The CDR3 is made up of 18 amino acids. With V trimmed by 6 bases and J by 0 bases, 9 bases remained unmatched. CDR1 and CDR2 (germline): MGHRA, YSYEKL. CDR3 DNA sequence: TGCGCCAGCAGGTCTGAGGGACTAGCGGACTCGAACACCGGGGAGCTGTTTTTT. It codes for CASRSEGLADSNTGELFF.

The rearrangement joins TRBV7-9 to TRBJ2-4; TRBD2 might be the D (6 bases). The CDR3 is made up of 15 amino acids. The V and J ends lost 5 bases and 1 base respectively, with 12 bases between them. Germline V gives CDR1 SEHNR, CDR2 FQNEAQ (reference sequence). The chain's CDR3 is CASSPGDLAKNIQYF. The DNA for the CDR3 is TGTGCCAGCAGCCCGGGGGACCTGGCCAAAAACATTCAGTACTTC.

This clone was detected once. This chain uses TRBV6-5 with TRBJ1-5, with 9 bases lining up with TRBD1. V trimming: 5 bases; J trimming: 7 bases; junction bases outside the gene matches: 9. Germline V gene data show CDR1 as MNHEY and CDR2 as SVGAGI. This CDR3 is 15 amino acids long. CDR3 in DNA: TGTGCCAGCAGTAAGTACAGGGGGCGCGGGCAGCCCCAGCATTTT. This codes for CASSKYRGRGQPQHF.

The J gene is TRBJ2-5, the V gene TRBV18; 10 bases match TRBD2. The CDR3 has 17 residues. CDR1 and CDR2 from the germline V gene are KGHSH and LQKENI. V was clipped by 4 bases and J by 2 bases; unmatched bases: 10. The CDR3 coding sequence is TGTGCCAGCTCACAGGGGAGCGCTAGCGGGAGTCAAGAGACCCAGTACTTC. It is translated as CASSQGSASGSQETQYF.

The chain uses TRBV28 and TRBJ1-4; maybe TRBD1 (6 bases). The V gene lost 2 bases and the J gene lost 4 bases, with 11 bases spanning the gap. The CDR3 extends over 15 amino acids. Germline assignment: CDR1 MDHEN and CDR2 SYDVKM. Here the CDR3 DNA reads TGTGCCAGCAGTTTAGGGGGGGCAGGTAATGAAAAACTGTTTTTT. This translates into CASSLGGAGNEKLFF. The full variable domain, rest sourced from reference TRBV28 and TRBJ1-4, is DVKVTQSSRYLVKRTGEKVFLECVQDMDHENMFWYRQDPGLGLRLIYFSYDVKMKEKGDIPEGYSVSREKKERFSLILESASTNQTSMYLCASSLGGAGNEKLFFGSGTQLSVL.

This chain links TRBV19 with TRBJ1-5; the match to TRBD1 covers 8 bases. V shed 4 bases, J shed 4 bases, and the junction held 3 bases outside the gene matches. This CDR3 has 14 residues. Germline V CDR1 and CDR2: LNHDA, SQIVND (reference sequence). CDR3 sequence (DNA): TGTGCCAGTAGTACCCAGGGGGCTAATCAGCCCCAGCATTTT. This encodes CASSTQGANQPQHF.

This rearrangement joins TRBV24-1 to TRBJ1-5, with no clear D. The CDR3 runs to 16 residues. Deletions cut 4 bases from V and 4 bases from J, with 16 bases between. Germline values: CDR1 KGHDR, CDR2 SFDVKD. In nucleotides, the CDR3 is TGTGCCACCAGTGACACAATCCCGGGGAGGAATCAGCCCCAGCATTTT. Protein product: CATSDTIPGRNQPQHF.

The CDR3 loop reads CASGWGGVETQYF. DNA of the CDR3: TGTGCTAGTGGTTGGGGGGGAGTAGAGACCCAGTACTTC. The V and J genes are TRBV12-5 and TRBJ2-5; 7 bases match TRBD2. This CDR3 has 13 residues. V shed 4 bases, J shed 4 bases, and the junction held 3 bases outside the gene matches. Per the germline V gene, CDR1 is LGHNT and CDR2 is FRNRAP.

The chain joins TRBV2 to TRBJ1-1; 9 positions match TRBD1. The germline V gene has CDR1 SNHLY and CDR2 FYNNEI. The CDR3 is 15 amino acids. The ends lost 6 bases at V and 0 bases at J; junction bases unmatched: 5. As DNA, the CDR3 is TGTGCCAGCAGCACTGACAGGGGGGTGAACACTGAAGCTTTCTTT. Protein sequence: CASSTDRGVNTEAFF.

This chain links TRBV15 with TRBJ1-2, with TRBD1 matching 11 bases. This CDR3 has 15 amino acids. The germline V gene encodes CDR1 LNHNV and CDR2 YYDKDF (reference sequence). V trimming: 3 bases; J trimming: 4 bases; junction bases outside the gene matches: 4. CDR3 DNA sequence: TGTGCCACCAGCAGGAGGACAGGGGGCAGCTATGGCTACACCTTC. It encodes CATSRRTGGSYGYTF.

V and J are TRBV6-5 and TRBJ2-2; D not resolved. CDR1 and CDR2 (germline): MNHEY, SVGAGI. The ends were cut back, 8 bases at V and 1 base at J, with 11 bases in the middle. The CDR3 length is 14 residues. The DNA of the CDR3 is TGTGCCAGCTCCGGACGGCAGAACACCGGGGAGCTGTTTTTT. Translated, it gives CASSGRQNTGELFF.

The chain links TRBV5-1 to TRBJ1-2; D not resolved. The germline V gene has CDR1 SGHRS and CDR2 YFSETQ. The CDR3 loop spans 14 amino acids. With 4 bases removed from V and 8 bases from J, the gap between germline ends came to 18 bases. CDR3 nucleotide sequence: TGCGCCAGCAGCCAATCGGACGGGCCGCGGGGCTACACCTTC. Protein sequence: CASSQSDGPRGYTF.

V usage is TRBV3-1 (or the pseudogene TRBV3-2) and J usage is TRBJ1-6; D is unresolved. CDR3 length: 19 residues. V was cut by 4 bases and J by 5 bases, with 24 bases left in between. The germline V gene encodes CDR1 LGHDT and CDR2 YNNKEL (reference sequence). The CDR3 nucleotides read TGTGCCAGCAGCCCGGAGTTGTGGGAAGCAGCGGAAAATAATTCACCCCTCCACTTT. Translating it yields CASSPELWEAAENNSPLHF.

The J gene is TRBJ1-4, the V gene TRBV27; no reliable D call. Trimming took 5 bases from V and 3 from J, leaving 13 bases between them. This CDR3 has 15 residues. CDR1 and CDR2 (germline): MNHEY, SMNVEV (reference sequence). The CDR3: CASSPLGRPNEKLFF. In DNA, the CDR3 is TGTGCCAGCAGTCCCCTGGGGAGACCTAATGAAAAACTGTTTTTT.

There are a few counts of this clone. Other DNA sequences within the sample encode an identical CDR3. The chain combines TRBV2 with TRBJ1-5, with D maybe TRBD1 (6 bases). Germline V gene sequence: CDR1 SNHLY, CDR2 FYNNEI. The V gene lost 6 bases and the J gene lost 4 bases, with 13 bases spanning the gap. The CDR3 loop spans 14 amino acids. The CDR3: CASSSQGLNQPQHF. The CDR3 coding sequence is TGTGCCAGCAGCTCACAGGGTTTGAATCAGCCCCAGCATTTT.